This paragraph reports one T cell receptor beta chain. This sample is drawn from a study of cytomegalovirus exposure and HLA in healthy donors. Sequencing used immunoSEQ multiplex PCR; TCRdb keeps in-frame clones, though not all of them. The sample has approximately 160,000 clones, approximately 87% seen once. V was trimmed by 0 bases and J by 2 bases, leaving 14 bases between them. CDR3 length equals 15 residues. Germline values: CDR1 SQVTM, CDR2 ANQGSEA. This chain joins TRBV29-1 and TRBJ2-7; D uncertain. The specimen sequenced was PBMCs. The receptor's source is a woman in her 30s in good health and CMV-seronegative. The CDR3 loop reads CSVEELWQGAYEQYF. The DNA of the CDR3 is TGCAGCGTTGAAGAATTATGGCAAGGTGCCTACGAGCAGTACTTC.